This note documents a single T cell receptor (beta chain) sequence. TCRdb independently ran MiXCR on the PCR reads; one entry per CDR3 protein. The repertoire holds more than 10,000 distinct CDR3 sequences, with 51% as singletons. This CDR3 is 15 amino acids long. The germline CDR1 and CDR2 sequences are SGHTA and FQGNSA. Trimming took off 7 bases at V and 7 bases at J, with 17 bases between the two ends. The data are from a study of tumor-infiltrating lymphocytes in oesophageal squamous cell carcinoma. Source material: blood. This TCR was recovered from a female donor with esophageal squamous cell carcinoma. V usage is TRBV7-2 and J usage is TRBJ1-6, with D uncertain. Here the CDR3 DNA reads TGTGCCAGCAATTCCGGGTTGGGTCGGAATTCACCCCTCCACTTT. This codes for CASNSGLGRNSPLHF.